This T cell receptor beta chain stems from a study of shared T cell receptors in the human thymus. The CDR3 sequence is 16 residues long. Germline V lookup: CDR1 SEHNR, CDR2 FQNEAQ (reference sequence). V shed 1 base and J 7 bases; nucleotides not matched to a gene: 6. Clones were sequenced by immunoSEQ multiplex PCR, and TCRdb holds only the in-frame ones, with some missing. The data hold some 660,000 clones, with about 90% observed a single time. The same data also contributed to another study, on human thymus T cells. That paper adds: Donation came from healthy Finnish infants having corrective surgery for congenital heart defects. Unrelated individuals had highly overlapping thymic repertoires, as reported in related research.

The source material was thymocytes. This clonotype originated in a boy in the first two years of life with a congenital heart defect. The V gene is TRBV7-9, the J gene TRBJ2-1; 11 nucleotides match TRBD2. The CDR3 here is CASSLVLAGVTNEQFF. CDR3 DNA sequence: TGTGCCAGCAGCTTAGTACTAGCGGGAGTAACTAATGAGCAGTTCTTC.